These 14 T cell receptor beta chains were sequenced from one sample in a study of T cell repertoires in cytomegalovirus infection. TCRdb redid the calling of the reads with MiXCR, one entry per CDR3 protein. The sample gives roughly 160,000 distinct CDR3 sequences, roughly 21% of which show up once; under 30% is in the top ten. No antigen is known for these receptors. The specimen comprised CD8+ T cells from cultured PBMCs, sampled from culture after CMV antigen stimulation. The receptors stem from a human donor in good health (CMV status not recorded). Some clones in this sample may be carry-over from other donors' samples.

The chain employs TRBV7-8 and TRBJ2-3; TRBD2 aligns across 11 bases. Germline CDR1 is SGHVS and CDR2 is FQNEAQ. V lost 3 bases and J lost 3; bases outside the gene matches: 11. This CDR3 spans 18 amino acids. The CDR3 sequence: CASSFTPFSGGATDTQYF. CDR3 DNA: TGTGCCAGCAGCTTCACCCCCTTTAGCGGGGGGGCAACAGATACGCAGTATTTT.

This clonotype was counted between two and nine times. The chain is built from TRBV13 and TRBJ1-2; a possible D gene is TRBD1 (6 bases). Trimming cost V 6 bases and J 8 bases, with 19 bases left between them. CDR3 length equals 14 residues. The V gene's germline CDR1 is PRHDT and CDR2 FYEKMQ (reference sequence). The CDR3 reads CASSLVAGAEGYTF. The CDR3 DNA reads TGTGCCAGCAGTCTTGTAGCGGGGGCAGAAGGCTACACCTTC.

This clonotype was seen only a few times. The chain employs TRBV7-2 and TRBJ2-7; D is unclear. Germline V lookup: CDR1 SGHTA, CDR2 FQGNSA. CDR3 length equals 15 residues. The V and J ends lost 1 base and 0 bases respectively, with 10 bases between them. The CDR3 DNA reads TGTGCCAGCAGCTTAGGACATCCAAGCTCCTACGAGCAGTACTTC. Translating it yields CASSLGHPSSYEQYF.

This clonotype has only a few counts. The chain has TRBV11-2 and TRBJ1-6; 8 nucleotides align to TRBD1. CDR3 length: 15 residues. The J segment lost 10 bases and the V segment lost 2 bases, leaving 7 bases of the junction unmatched. Germline assignment: CDR1 SGHAT and CDR2 FQNNGV. The chain's CDR3 is CASSLTGQGNSPLHF. CDR3 nucleotide sequence: TGTGCCAGCAGCTTAACTGGACAGGGAAACTCACCCCTCCACTTT.

The CDR3 reads CASSLGLAGGLEQFF. The CDR3 DNA is TGTGCCAGCAGCTTAGGACTAGCGGGGGGGCTTGAGCAGTTCTTC. J is TRBJ2-1 and V is TRBV7-2, with 14 bases that match TRBD2. This CDR3 has 15 residues. Germline CDR1 is SGHTA and CDR2 is FQGNSA. With 1 base clipped from V and 9 bases from J, the junction kept 2 bases outside the gene matches.

The V and J genes are TRBV12-3 or TRBV12-4 and TRBJ2-7; D perhaps matches TRBD2 (7 bases). The CDR3 is 14 residues long. Trimming took off 5 bases at V and 2 bases at J, with 13 bases between the two ends. The CDR3 protein is CASSIGGGPYEQYF. The CDR3, as DNA: TGTGCCAGCAGTATAGGGGGGGGCCCCTACGAGCAGTACTTC.

This chain links TRBV7-2 with TRBJ2-1; D is perhaps TRBD1 (6 bases). Trimming shortened V by 0 bases and J by 6 bases, and 15 bases separated the two germline ends. The CDR3 spans 16 residues. Germline V gene data show CDR1 as SGHTA and CDR2 as FQGNSA. The CDR3 is CASSLAPRGKLNEQFF. CDR3 in DNA: TGTGCCAGCAGCTTAGCGCCCAGGGGAAAACTCAATGAGCAGTTCTTC.

J is TRBJ2-4 and V is TRBV5-1, with 8 bases fitting TRBD1. CDR3 length equals 14 residues. With 3 bases clipped from V and 9 bases from J, the junction kept 8 bases outside the gene matches. Germline CDR1 SGHRS, CDR2 YFSETQ. In DNA, the CDR3 is TGCGCCAGCAGCTCGGGACAGGAATTGCGCATTCAGTACTTC. This gives the protein CASSSGQELRIQYF.

The V call is TRBV7-3, the J call TRBJ1-1; 7 bases map to TRBD1. Germline loops: CDR1 SGHTA, CDR2 FQGTGA. The V gene end was trimmed by 5 bases and the J gene end by 4 bases; junction bases not matched to a gene: 10. This CDR3 region has 15 residues. Here the CDR3 reads CASSPQGGSPTEAFF. Here the CDR3 DNA reads TGTGCCAGCAGCCCCCAGGGGGGGAGCCCCACTGAAGCTTTCTTT.

The V call is TRBV7-9, the J call TRBJ2-4; a weak D match, TRBD1 (5 bases). The germline gives CDR1 SEHNR, CDR2 FQNEAQ (reference sequence). V shed 2 bases and J shed 1 base, with 9 bases lying between them. There are 15 residues in the CDR3. The CDR3, as DNA: TGTGCCAGCAGCTTAACAGGTTCGGCCAAAAACATTCAGTACTTC. Translating it yields CASSLTGSAKNIQYF.

V is TRBV11-2 and J is TRBJ1-4, with TRBD1 identical over 9 bases. J gave up 3 bases and V 5 bases, and 4 bases lay outside the gene matches. Germline lookup yields CDR1 SGHAT and CDR2 FQNNGV. The CDR3 length is 15 residues. The chain's CDR3 is CASSLWDRANEKLFF. Here the CDR3 DNA reads TGTGCCAGCAGCCTTTGGGACAGGGCTAATGAAAAACTGTTTTTT. Variable domain in full (rest from reference TRBV11-2 and TRBJ1-4): EAGVAQSPRYKIIEKRQSVAFWCNPISGHATLYWYQQILGQGPKLLIQFQNNGVVDDSQLPKDRFSAERLKGVDSTLKIQPAKLEDSAVYLCASSLWDRANEKLFFGSGTQLSVL.

This clonotype has a handful of counts. The V gene is TRBV11-2, the J gene TRBJ2-3; the D gene is possibly TRBD1 (6 bases). V was trimmed by 10 bases and J by 2 bases, leaving 22 bases between them. Germline values: CDR1 SGHAT, CDR2 FQNNGV. The CDR3 consists of 16 residues. CDR3 coding DNA: TGTGCCATCAACCCGCTCCGGGACACAGACACAGATACGCAGTATTTT. Its protein product is CAINPLRDTDTDTQYF.

This rearrangement joins TRBV7-2 to TRBJ1-2, with 12 bases that match TRBD1. Germline CDR1 SGHTA, CDR2 FQGNSA. This CDR3 has 16 amino acids. After removal of 4 bases from V and 7 bases from J, the junction contained 10 bases not matched to a gene. The CDR3 spells CASSSNSGQGAGGYTF. The CDR3 DNA reads TGTGCCAGCAGCTCTAATTCGGGACAGGGGGCCGGTGGCTACACCTTC.

Only a few counts were recorded for this clonotype. This chain connects TRBV15 to TRBJ1-2; D might be TRBD1 (5 bases). The CDR3 runs 16 residues. The germline V gene has CDR1 LNHNV and CDR2 YYDKDF (reference sequence). Trimming shortened V by 0 bases and J by 4 bases, and 15 bases separated the two germline ends. The CDR3 spells CATSRDGSRGPYGYTF. The CDR3 DNA follows: TGTGCCACCAGCAGAGATGGGTCACGGGGCCCCTATGGCTACACCTTC. The full variable domain, in which reference TRBV15 and TRBJ1-2 provide the parts outside the CDR3, is DAMVIQNPRYQVTQFGKPVTLSCSQTLNHNVMYWYQQKSSQAPKLLFHYYDKDFNNEADTPDNFQSRRPNTSFCFLDIRSPGLGDTAMYLCATSRDGSRGPYGYTFGSGTRLTVV.